Ten or more counts support the clone carrying this TCR beta chain. Antigen unknown. This sample was included in a study of T cells after yellow fever vaccination. Study outcomes and limitations: At about 97% for CD4 and 70% to 90% for CD8, most primary-vaccination clones showed up again after the booster.

TCRdb recomputed calls from the 5' RACE reads with MiXCR, one row per CDR3 protein. The sample contains 200,000 to 300,000 distinct CDR3 sequences, under 15% of which appear only once. This CDR3 has 12 residues. From germline, CDR1 is SGHRS and CDR2 YFSETQ. Trimming shortened V by 4 bases and J by 7 bases, and 9 bases separated the two germline ends. V is TRBV5-1 and J is TRBJ2-1; D uncertain. This clonotype was sampled from a man aged 30 to 45 who received the YFV17D yellow fever vaccine. The material was CD4+ T cells sorted from PBMCs, obtained 45 days after the yellow fever booster vaccination. The CDR3 DNA follows: TGCGCCAGCAGCGTTAGAGGTAATGAGCAGTTCTTC. Its protein product is CASSVRGNEQFF. The entire variable domain, with the rest obtained from reference TRBV5-1 and TRBJ2-1, is as follows: KAGVTQTPRYLIKTRGQQVTLSCSPISGHRSVSWYQQTPGQGLQFLFEYFSETQRNKGNFPGRFSGRQFSNSRSEMNVSTLELGDSALYLCASSVRGNEQFFGPGTRLTVL.